Here is one T cell receptor (beta chain) with its context. Its antigen remains unknown. This sample is drawn from a study of PD-1 blockade in mismatch repair-deficient tumors. Across the study: Patients had approximately 12 mismatch repair-deficient cancer types and were previously treated and progressing.

Study outcomes and limitations: Rapid post-treatment expansion, then contraction, generally preceding radiologic response, marked tumor-resident clones.

CDR3 length equals 14 residues. V dropped 0 bases and J dropped 5; count of bases not matched to a gene: 3. The germline V gene encodes CDR1 LNHNV and CDR2 YYDKDF (reference sequence). TCR sequencing covered a few patients who responded to pembrolizumab. Assay used: immunoSEQ multiplex PCR; TCRdb lists only in-frame clones, some missing. The sample holds around 100,000 clones; 60% to 85% are singletons and the top ten take approximately 4.7%. The specimen comprised peripheral blood, sampled 60 weeks after starting pembrolizumab. This chain joins TRBV15 and TRBJ2-7; the match to TRBD2 covers 8 bases. This clonotype was obtained from an adult with mismatch repair-deficient cancer. This chain's CDR3 is CATSRDGGADEQYF. Written as DNA, the CDR3 is TGTGCCACCAGCAGAGACGGGGGGGCCGACGAGCAGTACTTC.